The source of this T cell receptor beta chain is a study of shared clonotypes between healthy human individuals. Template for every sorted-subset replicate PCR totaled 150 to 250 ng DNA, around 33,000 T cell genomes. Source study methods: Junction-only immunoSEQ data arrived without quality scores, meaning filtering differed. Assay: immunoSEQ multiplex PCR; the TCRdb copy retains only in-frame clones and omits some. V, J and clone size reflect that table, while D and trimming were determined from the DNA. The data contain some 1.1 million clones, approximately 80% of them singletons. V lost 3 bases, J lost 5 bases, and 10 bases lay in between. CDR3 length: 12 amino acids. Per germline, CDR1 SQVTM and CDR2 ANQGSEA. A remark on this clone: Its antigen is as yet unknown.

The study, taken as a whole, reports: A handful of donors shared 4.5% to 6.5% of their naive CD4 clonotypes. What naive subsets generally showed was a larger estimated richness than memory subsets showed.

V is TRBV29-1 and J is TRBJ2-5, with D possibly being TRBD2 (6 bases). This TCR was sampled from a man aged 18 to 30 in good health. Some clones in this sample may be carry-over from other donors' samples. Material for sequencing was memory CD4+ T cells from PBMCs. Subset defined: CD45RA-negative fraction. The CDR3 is CSVDHGGETQYF. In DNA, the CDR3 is TGCAGCGTTGATCACGGAGGGGAGACCCAGTACTTC.